This T cell receptor (beta chain) was found in a study of CD8 T cells in Susac syndrome. As judged by recently defined diagnostic criteria, patients with Susac syndrome had definite or probable disease. This CDR3 spans 12 amino acids. Germline V gene sequence: CDR1 MNHEY, CDR2 SMNVEV (reference sequence). The V and J ends lost 2 bases and 7 bases respectively, with 9 bases between them. After extraction with the RNeasy kit, about 0.5 to 1 ug of the RNA was reverse transcribed using random hexamers. Amplification of the TCR beta CDR3 was carried out by immunoSEQ multiplex PCR, which spanned a total of 54 Vbeta and 13 Jbeta segments. TCRdb re-called the immunoSEQ multiplex PCR reads with MiXCR, one entry per CDR3 protein. The sample yields around 80,000 distinct CDR3 sequences, approximately 94% seen once.

The clonotype was recovered from a human donor with Susac syndrome. Material for sequencing was CD8+ T cells from PBMCs. The chain has TRBV27 and TRBJ2-7; D not resolved. CDR3 sequence (DNA): TGTGCCAGCAGTTTACCTGGGCGAGAGCAGTACTTC. Amino acid sequence: CASSLPGREQYF.